Shown below are 12 T cell receptor beta chains from a single sample sequenced in a study of cytomegalovirus exposure and HLA in healthy donors. The PCR contained 60 Vbeta and 13 Jbeta primers. Method: immunoSEQ multiplex PCR; TCRdb's copy keeps in-frame clones and lacks some. The repertoire includes 200,000 to 250,000 clones, just under 85% of them detected once, and about 0.58% sits in the top ten. The source material was PBMCs. The receptors were sampled from a woman in her 40s in good health and CMV-seronegative.

The chain joins TRBV6-4 to TRBJ1-3; no firm D call. Looked up from germline, CDR1 is MRHNA and CDR2 is SNTAGT. Trimming pared 11 bases from V and 0 bases from J, leaving 11 bases between. CDR3 length: 13 amino acids. CDR3 sequence reads: CAARRFSGNTIYF. The DNA for the CDR3 is TGTGCCGCTAGGAGATTCTCTGGAAACACCATATATTTT.

The gene calls are TRBV9 and TRBJ2-2; 8 bases are a match to TRBD2. This CDR3 comprises 17 residues. Trimming at V came to 3 bases and at J to 5 bases, leaving 12 bases not matched to a gene. Germline V gives CDR1 SGDLS, CDR2 YYNGEE. CDR3 loop: CASSAGYIGGATGELFF. Here the CDR3 DNA reads TGTGCCAGCAGCGCCGGGTACATCGGGGGGGCGACCGGGGAGCTGTTTTTT.

The chain recombines TRBV27 with TRBJ2-5; tentative D call: TRBD1 (6 bases). The J call may be mistaken, given a closer DNA end match to TRBJ2-7. This CDR3 comprises 13 residues. In germline, CDR1 is MNHEY, CDR2 SMNVEV (reference sequence). This CDR3 is CASSLTGFHEQYF. In DNA form, the CDR3 reads TGTGCCAGCAGTTTAACAGGGTTCCACGAGCAGTACTTC.

This clone was seen more than once but under ten times. V gene TRBV4-2 combines with J gene TRBJ1-1; 9 nucleotides line up with TRBD1. The J segment lost 5 bases and the V segment lost 0 bases, leaving 7 bases of the junction unmatched. The V gene's germline CDR1 is LGHNA and CDR2 YNFKEQ. The CDR3 extends over 16 amino acids. This chain's CDR3 is CASSQDRTGAGTEAFF. The CDR3 DNA reads TGTGCCAGCAGCCAAGATAGGACAGGGGCGGGGACTGAAGCTTTCTTT.

As concerns this clone: At one of its ends the junction is not consistent with the germline gene, which may arise from a read error. V usage is TRBV7-9 and J usage is TRBJ2-7; no clear D gene. Per germline, CDR1 SEHNR and CDR2 FQNEAQ (reference sequence). The CDR3 has 11 residues. CDR3 sequence reads: CSSSSAYEQYF. The DNA of the CDR3 is TGTTCCAGCAGCTCCGCCTACGAGCAGTACTTC.

The chain is built from TRBV27 and TRBJ1-1, with 9 bases fitting TRBD1. The germline V gene encodes CDR1 MNHEY and CDR2 SMNVEV (reference sequence). The CDR3 is 14 amino acids. Unmatched junction bases numbered 4, after V lost 2 bases and J lost 6 bases. In DNA, the CDR3 is TGTGCCAGCAGTTTAATGACAGGGGGATCTGAAGCTTTCTTT. Amino acid sequence: CASSLMTGGSEAFF.

This chain joins TRBV10-1 and TRBJ2-2, with 8 nucleotides matching TRBD1. V was clipped by 0 bases and J by 6 bases; unmatched bases: 3. The CDR3 consists of 15 residues. The germline CDR1 and CDR2 sequences are WNHNN and SYGVQD (reference sequence). The CDR3 coding sequence is TGCGCCAGCAGTGAGTCCAGGGGGCGCCCCGGGGAGCTGTTTTTT. This encodes CASSESRGRPGELFF.

V and J are TRBV9 and TRBJ1-4, with 7 bases that match TRBD1. J lost 0 bases, V lost 8 bases, and 4 bases had no gene match. This CDR3 is 14 amino acids long. Germline V lookup: CDR1 SGDLS, CDR2 YYNGEE. CDR3 in DNA: TGTGCCAGTGGGACAGACGCAACTAATGAAAAACTGTTTTTT. Translating gives CASGTDATNEKLFF.

The CDR3 reads CASSLGAGGTRSTDTQYF. In DNA form, the CDR3 reads TGCGCCAGCAGCTTGGGAGCGGGGGGGACACGGAGCACAGATACGCAGTATTTT. This chain links TRBV5-1 with TRBJ2-3, with 10 bases fitting TRBD2. The CDR3 runs to 18 residues. The ends lost 0 bases at V and 0 bases at J; junction bases unmatched: 7. Per the germline V gene, CDR1 is SGHRS and CDR2 is YFSETQ.

This chain joins TRBV7-9 and TRBJ2-2; D gene uncertain. The CDR3 consists of 14 residues. V was clipped by 5 bases and J by 2 bases, with 9 bases between them. Looked up from germline, CDR1 is SEHNR and CDR2 is FQNEAQ (reference sequence). In DNA form, the CDR3 reads TGTGCCAGCAGCGTTTTAGTCAACACCGGGGAGCTGTTTTTT. Protein sequence: CASSVLVNTGELFF. Looking up the rest from reference TRBV7-9 and TRBJ2-2 gives the full variable domain: DTGVSQNPRHKITKRGQNVTFRCDPISEHNRLYWYRQTLGQGPEFLTYFQNEAQLEKSRLLSDRFSAERPKGSFSTLEIQRTEQGDSAMYLCASSVLVNTGELFFGEGSRLTVL.

J is TRBJ2-7 and V is TRBV19, with D possibly TRBD1 on 5 matching bases. The CDR3 runs 17 residues. Germline V lookup: CDR1 LNHDA, CDR2 SQIVND (reference sequence). Trimming stripped 2 bases from V and 4 bases from J, with 21 bases between. The CDR3 DNA sequence: TGTGCCAGTAGTATAAAGCAGGGATTCAGCACCCATTACGAGCAGTACTTC. Translation gives CASSIKQGFSTHYEQYF.

This chain links TRBV9 with TRBJ1-3, with TRBD1 as a possible D gene (5 bases). In germline, CDR1 is SGDLS, CDR2 YYNGEE. The CDR3 covers 15 residues. Trimming took 0 bases from V and 0 from J, leaving 7 bases between them. The chain's CDR3 is CASSVGQGSGNTIYF. The CDR3 bases are TGTGCCAGCAGCGTAGGCCAGGGCTCTGGAAACACCATATATTTT. The variable domain in full, completed from reference TRBV9 and TRBJ1-3, reads DSGVTQTPKHLITATGQRVTLRCSPRSGDLSVYWYQQSLDQGLQFLIQYYNGEERAKGNILERFSAQQFPDLHSELNLSSLELGDSALYFCASSVGQGSGNTIYFGEGSWLTVV.